This passage covers 23 T cell receptor beta chains from one sample sequenced in a study of cytomegalovirus exposure and HLA in healthy donors. The PCR was carried out with 60 Vbeta primers and 13 Jbeta primers. Clones were sequenced by immunoSEQ multiplex PCR, and TCRdb holds only the in-frame ones, with some missing. This table holds roughly 130,000 clones, roughly three quarters found once. Sample: PBMCs. These receptors all come from a man between 18 and 35 years old in good health and CMV-seronegative.

The chain combines TRBV18 with TRBJ2-3, with a possible D match to TRBD1 (5 bases). The germline gives CDR1 KGHSH, CDR2 LQKENI. CDR3 size: 17 residues. Trimming pared 3 bases from V and 6 bases from J, leaving 22 bases between. The CDR3 nucleotides read TGTGCCAGCTCACCTCCAGGGATATCGACACGTGGGGATACGCAGTATTTT. Its protein product is CASSPPGISTRGDTQYF.

The chain is built from TRBV7-9 and TRBJ1-2, with a tentative D call TRBD1 (5 bases). Germline V gene lookup returns CDR1 SEHNR and CDR2 FQNEAQ (reference sequence). This CDR3 is 13 amino acids long. Trimming pared 3 bases from V and 7 bases from J, leaving 12 bases between. CDR3 sequence: CASSFGGGGGYTF. The CDR3 region has the DNA TGTGCCAGCAGCTTCGGTGGGGGGGGTGGCTACACCTTC.

The J gene is TRBJ1-2, the V gene TRBV10-3; D remains ambiguous. Germline values: CDR1 ENHRY, CDR2 SYGVKD. Trimming stripped 0 bases from V and 5 bases from J, with 10 bases between. This CDR3 contains 14 residues. CDR3 in amino acids: CAISESADNYGYTF. The CDR3 nucleotides read TGTGCCATCAGTGAGTCGGCCGATAATTATGGCTACACCTTC.

In its sample, this clone ranks as medium-sized. The chain has TRBV6-1 and TRBJ1-6, with D maybe TRBD1 (6 bases). Germline V gene lookup returns CDR1 MNHNS and CDR2 SASEGT. This CDR3 comprises 12 residues. V was cut by 10 bases and J by 7 bases, with 11 bases left in between. The CDR3 sequence is CATGVGNSPLHF. The CDR3 nucleotides are TGTGCCACAGGGGTGGGGAATTCACCCCTCCACTTT.

This chain joins TRBV7-8 and TRBJ1-5; 9 bases line up with TRBD1. The CDR3 is 16 residues long. Trimming at V came to 0 bases and at J to 4 bases, leaving 4 bases not matched to a gene. From germline, CDR1 is SGHVS and CDR2 FQNEAQ. The CDR3 sequence is CASSLAPTGGNQPQHF. The CDR3 DNA follows: TGTGCCAGCAGCTTAGCGCCGACAGGGGGGAATCAGCCCCAGCATTTT. The variable domain in full, with the rest retrieved from reference TRBV7-8 and TRBJ1-5, is GAGVSQSPRYKVAKRGQDVALRCDPISGHVSLFWYQQALGQGPEFLTYFQNEAQLDKSGLPSDRFFAERPEGSVSTLKIQRTQQEDSAVYLCASSLAPTGGNQPQHFGDGTRLSIL.

The V call is TRBV1, the J call TRBJ2-3; the table calls TRBD2, which could not be checked here. TRBV1 is a known pseudogene. This CDR3 spans 18 amino acids. CDR3 sequence (DNA): TGCACCAGCAGCCAAGGGAAGCGTGGCCCCCTTTGCACAGATACGCAGTATTTT. The encoded protein is CTSSQGKRGPLCTDTQYF.

Here the CDR3 DNA reads TGTGCCTGGAGCCCCCAGGGGGCAGTGGGTGGCTACACCTTC. It specifies CAWSPQGAVGGYTF. V usage is TRBV30 and J usage is TRBJ1-2; TRBD1 agrees at 8 bases. V gave up 3 bases and J gave up 7 bases; unmatched junction bases: 10. Germline-derived CDR1 and CDR2 are GTSNPN and SVGIG (reference sequence). The CDR3 is made up of 14 amino acids.

The rearrangement uses TRBV19 and TRBJ2-1; 11 bases map to TRBD2. V lost 1 base, J lost 4 bases, and 3 bases stayed unmatched. Germline values: CDR1 LNHDA, CDR2 SQIVND (reference sequence). This CDR3 is built from 16 residues. CDR3 amino acids: CASSIGIAGGYNEQFF. As DNA, the CDR3 is TGTGCCAGTAGTATAGGTATAGCGGGAGGGTACAATGAGCAGTTCTTC.

The rearrangement joins TRBV29-1 to TRBJ2-1; TRBD2 matches at 8 bases. The germline V gene has CDR1 SQVTM and CDR2 ANQGSEA. The CDR3 is 14 amino acids. J lost 0 bases, V lost 4 bases, and 2 bases had no gene match. The CDR3 sequence: CSVVAGTSYNEQFF. In DNA, the CDR3 is TGCAGCGTTGTAGCGGGAACCTCCTACAATGAGCAGTTCTTC.

The J gene is TRBJ2-1, the V gene TRBV30; 13 bases align to TRBD2. V gave up 5 bases and J gave up 9 bases; unmatched junction bases: 4. The germline V gene has CDR1 GTSNPN and CDR2 SVGIG (reference sequence). The CDR3 runs 13 residues. This CDR3 is CAWGTSGMTEQFF. CDR3 in DNA: TGTGCCTGGGGGACTAGCGGGATGACTGAGCAGTTCTTC.

The gene calls are TRBV13 and TRBJ2-3; 8 bases fit TRBD2. Looked up from germline, CDR1 is PRHDT and CDR2 is FYEKMQ (reference sequence). The V gene end was trimmed by 1 base and the J gene end by 5 bases; junction bases not matched to a gene: 17. The CDR3 loop spans 19 amino acids. The chain's CDR3 is CASSLESTLTGGPKDTQYF. CDR3 coding DNA: TGTGCCAGCAGCTTAGAATCTACGCTCACGGGAGGGCCAAAAGATACGCAGTATTTT.

This clone was recorded a few times. The chain is built from TRBV6-5 and TRBJ2-7; 11 bases are shared with TRBD1. V gave up 4 bases and J gave up 7 bases; unmatched junction bases: 6. CDR1 and CDR2 from the germline V gene are MNHEY and SVGAGI. This CDR3 is built from 14 residues. As DNA, the CDR3 is TGTGCCAGCAGTTTGGACAGGGGGCTTGGAGAGCAGTACTTC. Its protein is CASSLDRGLGEQYF.

This chain links TRBV5-1 with TRBJ2-2, with D unclear. Trimming pared 3 bases from V and 3 bases from J, leaving 12 bases between. The CDR3 is 15 residues long. Germline V gene sequence: CDR1 SGHRS, CDR2 YFSETQ. The DNA of the CDR3 is TGCGCCAGCAGCTCCACCGGGTCGGACACCGGGGAGCTGTTTTTT. This translates into CASSSTGSDTGELFF. Combining the CDR3 with reference TRBV5-1 and TRBJ2-2 gives the whole variable domain KAGVTQTPRYLIKTRGQQVTLSCSPISGHRSVSWYQQTPGQGLQFLFEYFSETQRNKGNFPGRFSGRQFSNSRSEMNVSTLELGDSALYLCASSSTGSDTGELFFGEGSRLTVL.

The rearrangement joins TRBV4-3 to TRBJ1-6; TRBD1 might be the D (6 bases). Trimming removed 8 bases from V and 5 bases from J, with 10 bases in between. Germline loops: CDR1 LGHNA, CDR2 YSLEER. This CDR3 spans 13 amino acids. CDR3 region: CASLGQNNSPLHF. DNA of the CDR3: TGCGCCAGCCTTGGACAGAATAATTCACCCCTCCACTTT.

This chain uses TRBV2 with TRBJ2-7; TRBD2 agrees at 9 bases. Germline CDR1 and CDR2: SNHLY and FYNNEI. The CDR3 extends over 14 amino acids. V lost 2 bases, J lost 6 bases, and 5 bases stayed unmatched. The CDR3 nucleotides are TGTGCCAGCAGTGAATTAGCGGGAGTTGTCGAGCAGTACGTC. Its protein product is CASSELAGVVEQYV.

The V and J genes are TRBV4-1 and TRBJ2-1, with a weak D call TRBD1 (6 bases). The CDR3 is 15 residues long. Germline loops: CDR1 MGHRA, CDR2 YSYEKL. Trimming shortened V by 0 bases and J by 9 bases, and 15 bases separated the two germline ends. CDR3 sequence reads: CASSQEIGTRGEQFF. CDR3 sequence (DNA): TGCGCCAGCAGCCAAGAAATCGGGACCAGGGGTGAGCAGTTCTTC.

The V and J genes are TRBV2 and TRBJ2-1, with D unresolved. CDR3 length: 13 amino acids. Germline CDR1 is SNHLY and CDR2 is FYNNEI. Trimming took 2 bases from V and 4 from J, leaving 6 bases between them. In nucleotides, the CDR3 is TGTGCCAGCAGTGAACAGGTATACAATGAGCAGTTCTTC. It yields the protein CASSEQVYNEQFF.

This sequence joins TRBV5-6 and TRBJ2-3, with no clear D. Trimming stripped 4 bases from V and 5 bases from J, with 11 bases between. Germline CDR1 and CDR2: SGHDT and YYEEEE. This CDR3 region has 13 residues. CDR3 protein: CASSPPMRDTQYF. CDR3 in DNA: TGTGCCAGCAGCCCCCCTATGCGAGATACGCAGTATTTT.

This clone was seen a handful of times. This chain links TRBV30 with TRBJ2-3; the match to TRBD2 covers 9 bases. The CDR3 length is 16 residues. CDR1 and CDR2 (germline): GTSNPN, SVGIG (reference sequence). V lost 3 bases to trimming and J lost 3 bases; unmatched junction nucleotides: 10. Here the CDR3 reads CAWSIGLAGMTDTQYF. CDR3 coding DNA: TGTGCCTGGAGCATAGGGCTAGCGGGAATGACAGATACGCAGTATTTT.

The chain uses TRBV30 and TRBJ2-2, with 12 bases identical to TRBD2. This CDR3 has 17 amino acids. In germline, CDR1 is GTSNPN, CDR2 SVGIG (reference sequence). Losses at the gene ends were 3 bases for V and 6 bases for J; bases not matched to a gene: 11. The CDR3 nucleotides read TGTGCCTGGAGCAATGGACTAGCGGGAAATTTTGCCGGGGAGCTGTTTTTT. Protein: CAWSNGLAGNFAGELFF.

The chain couples TRBV5-1 to TRBJ1-1; no firm D call. This CDR3 comprises 9 residues. The V end lost 6 bases, the J end lost 8 bases, and 5 bases lay between the germline ends. Germline assignment: CDR1 SGHRS and CDR2 YFSETQ. The CDR3: CASTKEAFF. CDR3 coding DNA: TGCGCCAGCACCAAAGAAGCTTTCTTT.

The CDR3 here is CASSLAQTGVVETQYF. CDR3 coding DNA: TGCGCCAGCAGCTTGGCCCAGACAGGGGTCGTAGAGACCCAGTACTTC. The chain recombines TRBV5-1 with TRBJ2-5, with 8 bases fitting TRBD1. The junction had 8 bases not matched to a gene; V was cut back by 0 bases and J by 4 bases. CDR1 is SGHRS, CDR2 YFSETQ, per germline. The CDR3 is 16 amino acids.

The J gene is TRBJ2-1, the V gene TRBV9, with 8 positions matching TRBD2. The J segment lost 7 bases and the V segment lost 1 base, leaving 7 bases of the junction unmatched. This CDR3 has 15 amino acids. Germline V gene sequence: CDR1 SGDLS, CDR2 YYNGEE. This CDR3 is CASSVWLAGMNEQFF. The CDR3 DNA sequence: TGTGCCAGCAGCGTATGGCTAGCGGGCATGAATGAGCAGTTCTTC.